This passage covers 28 T cell receptor beta chains from one sample sequenced in a study of T cell repertoires in cytomegalovirus infection (dated by TCRdb to the late 2010s). The run used an Illumina HiSeq 1500. The public reads were run again by TCRdb, first through fastp at Q25 and then through MiXCR, and only productive beta chains were kept. Duplicate CDR3 protein sequences are folded into a single record with the most common DNA and genes. The sample records 300,000 to 400,000 distinct CDR3 sequences, just under 25% of which are singletons. About an eighth of the sample goes to the ten largest clones. Their antigens remain unidentified. The intended sense of this specimen's treatment or condition label: in vitro stimulation with specific CMV peptide epitopes to enrich CMV-specific T cells. The source was cultured PBMCs, collected from culture after CMV antigen stimulation. Receptor source: a human donor in good health (CMV status not recorded). Some clones in this sample may be carry-over from other donors' samples.

DNA for the CDR3: TGTGCCAGCAGTCTCCTAGCGAATCGGGATACGCAGTATTTT. Translated: CASSLLANRDTQYF. J is TRBJ2-3 and V is TRBV6-6, with TRBD2 as a possible D gene (6 bases). Germline V gene lookup returns CDR1 MNHNY and CDR2 SVGAGI (reference sequence). This CDR3 region has 14 residues. Trimming pared 5 bases from V and 6 bases from J, leaving 15 bases between.

This clonotype was detected only a few times. The chain joins TRBV29-1 to TRBJ1-1; no clear D. The CDR3 covers 14 residues. V was pared by 4 bases and J by 3 bases, with 15 bases between. The germline CDR1 and CDR2 sequences are SQVTM and ANQGSEA. CDR3 sequence (DNA): TGCAGCGTTGCCTCGGAGGTGGCGCACACTGAAGCTTTCTTT. Translating gives CSVASEVAHTEAFF.

V and J are TRBV6-2 or TRBV6-3 and TRBJ1-4, with TRBD1 as a possible D gene (5 bases). This CDR3 is 16 amino acids long. Germline lookup yields CDR1 MNHEY and CDR2 SVGEGT. Trimming removed 4 bases at V and 4 bases at J, with 16 bases between. CDR3 in DNA: TGTGCCAGCAGTTCGATCCGGGGCCAGCTTAATGAAAAACTGTTTTTT. This gives the protein CASSSIRGQLNEKLFF.

This chain links TRBV27 with TRBJ2-1; weak D call: TRBD1 (5 bases). Per the germline V gene, CDR1 is MNHEY and CDR2 is SMNVEV (reference sequence). CDR3 size: 12 residues. V lost 3 bases to trimming and J lost 8 bases, with 8 bases between them. The CDR3 nucleotides read TGTGCCAGCAGTTTTCAGGGCCATGAGCAGTTCTTC. It codes for CASSFQGHEQFF.

This clonotype appeared many times. V is TRBV28 and J is TRBJ2-3; weak D call: TRBD2 (6 bases). V dropped 1 base and J dropped 1 base, with 12 bases sitting between them. Germline V gives CDR1 MDHEN, CDR2 SYDVKM. CDR3 length: 16 amino acids. The CDR3 is CASSLYTASGTDTQYF. The DNA for the CDR3 is TGTGCCAGCAGTTTATACACTGCTAGCGGCACAGATACGCAGTATTTT.

This clonotype showed up just a few times. The V call is TRBV9, the J call TRBJ2-1; 10 positions agree with TRBD2. V gave up 0 bases and J gave up 6 bases; unmatched junction bases: 3. CDR1 is SGDLS, CDR2 YYNGEE, per germline. The CDR3 contains 15 residues. The CDR3 spells CASSVGKREGNEQFF. DNA of the CDR3: TGTGCCAGCAGCGTAGGAAAGCGGGAGGGCAATGAGCAGTTCTTC. Supplemented by reference TRBV9 and TRBJ2-1, the full variable domain reads DSGVTQTPKHLITATGQRVTLRCSPRSGDLSVYWYQQSLDQGLQFLIQYYNGEERAKGNILERFSAQQFPDLHSELNLSSLELGDSALYFCASSVGKREGNEQFFGPGTRLTVL.

The gene calls are TRBV20-1 and TRBJ2-7; TRBD2 might be the D (5 bases). V lost 1 base, J lost 7 bases, and 11 bases lay in between. The germline V gene has CDR1 DFQATT and CDR2 SNEGSKA (reference sequence). This CDR3 has 12 residues. The CDR3 protein is CSARVRVWEQYF. Written as DNA, the CDR3 is TGCAGTGCTAGAGTGAGGGTGTGGGAGCAGTACTTC.

This chain uses TRBV6-1 with TRBJ2-4; D gene uncertain. Germline V gives CDR1 MNHNS, CDR2 SASEGT. This CDR3 is 18 amino acids long. V was trimmed by 5 bases and J by 1 base, leaving 21 bases between them. Written as DNA, the CDR3 is TGTGCCAGCAGTCCCGTAATACCATCCATGGGGGCCAAAAACATTCAGTACTTC. This encodes CASSPVIPSMGAKNIQYF.

V is TRBV7-2 and J is TRBJ1-2; D call uncertain. In germline, CDR1 is SGHTA, CDR2 FQGNSA. The CDR3 consists of 16 residues. Trimming shortened V by 1 base and J by 1 base, and 13 bases separated the two germline ends. The CDR3 bases are TGTGCCAGCAGCTTAGTAGGTACCACGGGTAACTATGGCTACACCTTC. Translating gives CASSLVGTTGNYGYTF.

This clonotype was seen many times. The V call is TRBV7-2, the J call TRBJ2-4; TRBD2 aligns across 7 bases. Germline V gene lookup returns CDR1 SGHTA and CDR2 FQGNSA. Unmatched junction bases numbered 6, after V lost 1 base and J lost 6 bases. The CDR3 sequence is 15 residues long. The CDR3 sequence is CASSLEAGLINIQYF. The DNA for the CDR3 is TGTGCCAGCAGCTTAGAAGCGGGACTTATAAACATTCAGTACTTC.

This clonotype was observed many times. The V gene is TRBV7-2, the J gene TRBJ2-7, with a possible D match to TRBD1 (5 bases). Germline values: CDR1 SGHTA, CDR2 FQGNSA. Trimming removed 5 bases from V and 3 bases from J, with 14 bases in between. The CDR3 length is 14 residues. In DNA form, the CDR3 reads TGTGCCAGCAGCCCTAACAGGCAAAGCTACGAGCAGTACTTC. Protein sequence: CASSPNRQSYEQYF.

This clonotype turned up a few times. The gene calls are TRBV11-2 and TRBJ1-5; 9 positions match TRBD1. Trimming removed 3 bases from V and 3 bases from J; junction bases left unmatched: 3. This CDR3 is 15 amino acids long. Germline values: CDR1 SGHAT, CDR2 FQNNGV. CDR3 loop: CASSLDRGYNQPQHF. Written as DNA, the CDR3 is TGTGCCAGCAGCTTGGACAGGGGATACAATCAGCCCCAGCATTTT.

This clonotype was seen repeatedly, ten times or more. This chain uses TRBV6-1 with TRBJ2-1, with 8 bases lining up with TRBD1. V trimming: 6 bases; J trimming: 2 bases; junction bases outside the gene matches: 21. Germline lookup yields CDR1 MNHNS and CDR2 SASEGT. The CDR3 is made up of 20 amino acids. The CDR3 spells CASRATDIQGAKYTYNEQFF. The CDR3 DNA is TGTGCCAGCAGAGCTACCGACATCCAGGGGGCGAAGTACACCTACAATGAGCAGTTCTTC.

V and J are TRBV11-3 and TRBJ2-2, with D possibly matching TRBD1 (5 bases). The CDR3 extends over 14 amino acids. V dropped 5 bases and J dropped 7 bases, with 14 bases sitting between them. Looked up from germline, CDR1 is SGHNT and CDR2 is YENEEA. CDR3 in amino acids: CASSQGPVGGELFF. Written as DNA, the CDR3 is TGTGCCAGCAGCCAGGGCCCAGTGGGCGGGGAGCTGTTTTTT.

The chain couples TRBV28 to TRBJ2-1; possibly TRBD1 for D (5 bases). The CDR3 covers 17 residues. From germline, CDR1 is MDHEN and CDR2 SYDVKM. Trimming left V 2 bases short and J 0 bases short, with 14 bases between. CDR3 DNA: TGTGCCAGCAGTTTAGGCCAGCTCCAGGGCTCCTACAATGAGCAGTTCTTC. Its translation: CASSLGQLQGSYNEQFF. Using reference TRBV28 and TRBJ2-1 for the parts outside the CDR3, the full variable domain is DVKVTQSSRYLVKRTGEKVFLECVQDMDHENMFWYRQDPGLGLRLIYFSYDVKMKEKGDIPEGYSVSREKKERFSLILESASTNQTSMYLCASSLGQLQGSYNEQFFGPGTRLTVL.

V is TRBV5-6 and J is TRBJ1-5; perhaps TRBD1 as D (6 bases). The V gene's germline CDR1 is SGHDT and CDR2 YYEEEE. V gave up 4 bases and J gave up 1 base, with 15 bases separating them. This CDR3 is built from 16 residues. CDR3 sequence (DNA): TGTGCCAGCAGCAACGCCGGAGGGGGGAGCAATCAGCCCCAGCATTTT. Its translation is CASSNAGGGSNQPQHF.

This clonotype has at least ten counts. The chain is built from TRBV7-2 and TRBJ2-3; TRBD2 matches 11 bases. Germline loops: CDR1 SGHTA, CDR2 FQGNSA. V trimming: 3 bases; J trimming: 0 bases; junction bases outside the gene matches: 11. The CDR3 sequence is 19 residues long. As DNA, the CDR3 is TGTGCCAGCAGCTTTCTATGGGGGACTAGCGGACCCAGCACAGATACGCAGTATTTT. Protein: CASSFLWGTSGPSTDTQYF.

This clonotype was picked up many times. The chain has TRBV7-9 and TRBJ1-3; 9 bases match TRBD1. Looked up from germline, CDR1 is SEHNR and CDR2 is FQNEAQ (reference sequence). CDR3 length: 15 amino acids. J was trimmed by 5 bases and V by 1 base; bases with no gene match: 3. CDR3 region: CASSLGDRDRNTIYF. CDR3 nucleotide sequence: TGTGCCAGCAGCTTAGGGGACAGGGACCGAAACACCATATATTTT. Drawing the rest from reference TRBV7-9 and TRBJ1-3, the complete variable domain is DTGVSQNPRHKITKRGQNVTFRCDPISEHNRLYWYRQTLGQGPEFLTYFQNEAQLEKSRLLSDRFSAERPKGSFSTLEIQRTEQGDSAMYLCASSLGDRDRNTIYFGEGSWLTVV.

In its sample, this clonotype was seen once. This chain joins TRBV18 and TRBJ1-1; D is unresolved. The CDR3 covers 13 residues. Looked up from germline, CDR1 is KGHSH and CDR2 is LQKENI. The germline V and J ends were trimmed by 3 bases and 4 bases, with 9 bases remaining between them. DNA of the CDR3: TGTGCCAGCTCACCGGTCCCGGGCACTGAAGCTTTCTTT. It encodes CASSPVPGTEAFF.

The chain uses TRBV19 and TRBJ1-5; TRBD1 might be the D (5 bases). The CDR3 is 16 amino acids. Germline assignment: CDR1 LNHDA and CDR2 SQIVND (reference sequence). Trimming shortened V by 4 bases and J by 2 bases, and 15 bases separated the two germline ends. The chain's CDR3 is CASSNFRAAGNQPQHF. In DNA form, the CDR3 reads TGTGCCAGTAGTAACTTCAGGGCAGCGGGCAATCAGCCCCAGCATTTT.

The J gene is TRBJ1-5, the V gene TRBV6-4, with a weak D call TRBD1 (5 bases). Germline V gene lookup returns CDR1 MRHNA and CDR2 SNTAGT. Trimming removed 0 bases at V and 4 bases at J, with 10 bases between. CDR3 length: 15 amino acids. The CDR3 reads CASSDSRQQNQPQHF. CDR3 coding DNA: TGTGCCAGCAGTGACTCGAGACAGCAAAATCAGCCCCAGCATTTT.

The V call is TRBV19, the J call TRBJ2-5; TRBD2 matches 7 bases. From germline, CDR1 is LNHDA and CDR2 SQIVND (reference sequence). With V trimmed by 3 bases and J by 3 bases, 13 bases remained unmatched. The CDR3 extends over 17 amino acids. CDR3 nucleotide sequence: TGTGCCAGTAGTATTTGGGTTGGCGCGGGGGAGGAAGAGACCCAGTACTTC. Amino acids: CASSIWVGAGEEETQYF.

This chain joins TRBV19 and TRBJ2-1, with 10 bases fitting TRBD2. This CDR3 contains 16 residues. V was clipped by 4 bases and J by 10 bases; unmatched bases: 13. Germline CDR1 is LNHDA and CDR2 is SQIVND (reference sequence). The CDR3 reads CASSTGGLAGALEQFF. The CDR3 DNA sequence: TGTGCCAGTAGTACCGGGGGGCTAGCGGGAGCTTTAGAGCAGTTCTTC.

This clonotype was picked up many times. The J gene is TRBJ2-7, the V gene TRBV6-5; a possible D gene is TRBD2 (7 bases). Germline V gives CDR1 MNHEY, CDR2 SVGAGI. CDR3 length: 15 amino acids. Trimming removed 2 bases at V and 1 base at J, with 12 bases between. DNA for the CDR3: TGTGCCAGCAGTTACAAGGGGGGGGAATCCTACGAGCAGTACTTC. As protein: CASSYKGGESYEQYF.

The chain recombines TRBV6-5 with TRBJ2-1; 9 bases are shared with TRBD1. The CDR3 is 16 amino acids. J was trimmed by 4 bases and V by 5 bases; bases with no gene match: 9. Germline V lookup: CDR1 MNHEY, CDR2 SVGAGI. DNA for the CDR3: TGTGCCAGCAGTAACAGGGGGCGGAACGATTACAATGAGCAGTTCTTC. Protein: CASSNRGRNDYNEQFF.

The chain has TRBV7-2 and TRBJ2-7, with 11 bases aligning to TRBD1. With V trimmed by 5 bases and J by 9 bases, 6 bases remained unmatched. The germline V gene has CDR1 SGHTA and CDR2 FQGNSA. The CDR3 has 13 amino acids. CDR3 sequence (DNA): TGTGCCAGCAGCGGACAGGGGGCGGTCCGGCAGTACTTC. Translated: CASSGQGAVRQYF.

J is TRBJ2-3 and V is TRBV6-2 or TRBV6-3, with TRBD1 matching over 7 bases. From germline, CDR1 is MNHEY and CDR2 SVGEGT. With 7 bases clipped from V and 2 bases from J, the junction kept 9 bases outside the gene matches. This CDR3 is built from 15 residues. CDR3 coding DNA: TGTGCCAGCACGGGGACAGCAGGGGTCACAGATACGCAGTATTTT. This encodes CASTGTAGVTDTQYF.

This clonotype was detected only a few times. The rearrangement uses TRBV27 and TRBJ2-1; 7 positions match TRBD2. The CDR3 has 16 residues. Germline V gives CDR1 MNHEY, CDR2 SMNVEV (reference sequence). The ends lost 1 base at V and 5 bases at J; junction bases unmatched: 8. The CDR3 coding sequence is TGTGCCAGCAGTTTATGGGGCGGGAGTGTCGACAATGAGCAGTTCTTC. The encoded protein is CASSLWGGSVDNEQFF.